The 3 T cell receptor beta chains presented below share a single source sample, sequenced in a study of blood T cell repertoires in COVID-19. The assay was immunoSEQ multiplex PCR, and TCRdb's table has in-frame clones only and misses some. The sample lists around 330,000 clones, roughly 90% occurring once. The sequenced sample was peripheral blood. These TCRs come from a woman aged 50 to 65 with active or convalescent COVID-19.

This clone was seen just once. The J gene is TRBJ1-1, the V gene TRBV27; D is unclear. CDR3 size: 16 residues. Germline V lookup: CDR1 MNHEY, CDR2 SMNVEV (reference sequence). The V end lost 3 bases, the J end lost 3 bases, and 17 bases lay between the germline ends. The CDR3: CASSFWPPEADTEAFF. The CDR3 DNA sequence: TGTGCCAGCAGTTTTTGGCCTCCGGAGGCGGACACTGAAGCTTTCTTT.

The CDR3 loop is CASRPSGQGNTEAFF. The CDR3 region has the DNA TGTGCCAGCAGACCCTCGGGACAGGGGAACACTGAAGCTTTCTTT. This chain connects TRBV28 to TRBJ1-1; TRBD1 matches 9 bases. Germline V gives CDR1 MDHEN, CDR2 SYDVKM. V dropped 6 bases and J dropped 1; count of bases not matched to a gene: 6. The length of the CDR3 is 15 residues.

The chain combines TRBV5-1 with TRBJ1-1, with D perhaps matching TRBD1 (5 bases). This CDR3 comprises 14 residues. The germline gives CDR1 SGHRS, CDR2 YFSETQ. The V gene lost 0 bases and the J gene lost 4 bases, with 10 bases spanning the gap. The CDR3 DNA reads as TGCGCCAGCAGCTTGGCAGGGATGGGCACTGAAGCTTTCTTT. Its protein is CASSLAGMGTEAFF.